This T cell receptor (beta chain) was found in a study of blood T cell repertoires in COVID-19. Study background: The United States, Italy and Spain supplied acute and convalescent COVID-19 samples. Nucleic acid was either cDNA or gDNA, and it came from T cells, B-cell-depleted T cells, or PBMCs.

As originally analysed: Estimated nucleated cell counts came from reference gene primer amplification. Assay used: immunoSEQ multiplex PCR; TCRdb lists only in-frame clones, some missing. For V, J and clone size, that table is used; D and trimming come from the DNA. The table lists more than 150,000 clones, approximately 88% of them singletons. CDR3 length: 12 residues. Trimming cost V 7 bases and J 8 bases, with 17 bases left between them. CDR1 and CDR2 from the germline V gene are GTSNPN and SVGIG (reference sequence). This clonotype originated in a man aged 35-49 years with acute or convalescent COVID-19. Sequencing was carried out using peripheral blood. The chain has TRBV30 and TRBJ1-2, with D unresolved. This CDR3 reads CALPGLFGGYTF. The CDR3 nucleotides read TGTGCCTTGCCGGGTCTGTTTGGGGGCTACACCTTC.